Presented here are 18 T cell receptor beta chains from one specimen sequenced in a study of prognosis after radiotherapy for stage I lung cancer. Two rounds of multiplex PCR amplified TCR beta CDR3 from genomic DNA. During first-round PCR, primers specific to each TRBV and TRBJ gene were used. MiXCR, run by TCRdb on the multiplex PCR reads, gives a single entry per CDR3 protein. This table has around 31,000 distinct CDR3 sequences, 40% to 55% appearing once. The specimen was PBMCs, collected before or after stereotactic body radiation therapy (not recorded which). These receptors were obtained from a donor over 45 with non-small cell lung cancer.

Many counts were recorded for this clonotype. CDR3 nucleotides: TGTGCCAGCAGTTACTTTGACCTGAATAGCAATCAGCCCCAGCATTTT. Amino acids: CASSYFDLNSNQPQHF. This chain connects TRBV6-5 to TRBJ1-5; no firm D call. V was cut by 1 base and J by 0 bases, with 10 bases left in between. Germline-derived CDR1 and CDR2 are MNHEY and SVGAGI. The CDR3 length is 16 residues.

In regard to this clonotype: Since a far larger clone is one base different, this is likely a read error. The chain joins TRBV7-9 to TRBJ2-7, with D possibly TRBD2 on 6 matching bases. The CDR3 is 18 amino acids. Germline V gene lookup returns CDR1 SEHNR and CDR2 FQNEAQ (reference sequence). CDR3 sequence reads: CANSPLFGSTLFSYEQYF. CDR3 in DNA: TGTGCCAACAGCCCCCTGTTCGGGAGTACCCTATTCTCCTACGAGCAGTACTTC.

This chain joins TRBV18 and TRBJ2-1; 7 nucleotides line up with TRBD2. The junction had 10 bases not matched to a gene; V was cut back by 3 bases and J by 5 bases. CDR3 size: 16 residues. Germline loops: CDR1 KGHSH, CDR2 LQKENI. This CDR3 reads CASSPPGIAGHNEQFF. The CDR3 DNA is TGTGCCAGCTCACCCCCGGGAATAGCGGGCCACAATGAGCAGTTCTTC.

This clonotype appeared many times. The V call is TRBV9, the J call TRBJ2-3, with TRBD2 matching 7 bases. Per the germline V gene, CDR1 is SGDLS and CDR2 is YYNGEE. V lost 0 bases to trimming and J lost 1 base; unmatched junction nucleotides: 5. This CDR3 has 16 amino acids. CDR3 residues: CASSVGWGGGTDTQYF. As DNA, the CDR3 is TGTGCCAGCAGCGTAGGCTGGGGAGGGGGCACAGATACGCAGTATTTT. Filled out from reference TRBV9 and TRBJ2-3, the complete variable domain reads DSGVTQTPKHLITATGQRVTLRCSPRSGDLSVYWYQQSLDQGLQFLIQYYNGEERAKGNILERFSAQQFPDLHSELNLSSLELGDSALYFCASSVGWGGGTDTQYFGPGTRLTVL.

The CDR3 DNA reads TGTGCCATTATTATACCCGGGGGGATAGCGGAGGACAATGAGCAGTTCTTC. This gives the protein CAIIIPGGIAEDNEQFF. The chain employs TRBV19 and TRBJ2-1, with 7 bases fitting TRBD2. The germline gives CDR1 LNHDA, CDR2 SQIVND (reference sequence). With 10 bases clipped from V and 5 bases from J, the junction kept 20 bases outside the gene matches. CDR3 size: 17 residues.

Remarks on this clonotype: Compared with germline, one end of the junction differs, possibly owing to a read error. This chain uses TRBV20-1 with TRBJ2-7, with 9 bases fitting TRBD1. CDR1 is DFQATT and CDR2 is SNEGSKA in the germline V gene (reference sequence). The CDR3 is made up of 12 amino acids. CDR3 in DNA: TGCAGTGCAACTACAGGGGGCTACGATCAGTACTTC. This codes for CSATTGGYDQYF.

This clonotype has at least ten counts. This sequence joins TRBV29-1 and TRBJ2-3; D gene uncertain. CDR1 is SQVTM and CDR2 is ANQGSEA in the germline V gene. The CDR3 sequence is 15 residues long. Trimming pared 4 bases from V and 1 base from J, leaving 15 bases between. The DNA of the CDR3 is TGCAGCGTTGCGGTTTCTTCCTTAGGCACAGATACGCAGTATTTT. This translates into CSVAVSSLGTDTQYF.

The sample holds many counts of this clonotype. The V gene is TRBV27, the J gene TRBJ1-5, with D possibly being TRBD1 (5 bases). From germline, CDR1 is MNHEY and CDR2 SMNVEV (reference sequence). V lost 6 bases, J lost 4 bases, and 10 bases lay in between. The CDR3 loop spans 13 amino acids. The DNA for the CDR3 is TGTGCCAGCAGCGGGACCTTTAATCAGCCCCAGCATTTT. Its protein product is CASSGTFNQPQHF.

The CDR3 nucleotides are TGCAGTGCTAGAGATGGCAGGTATAATTCACCCCTCCACTTT. Translation gives CSARDGRYNSPLHF. The rearrangement joins TRBV20-1 to TRBJ1-6; D call uncertain. V lost 0 bases and J lost 4, with 7 bases in between. The CDR3 has 14 residues. Germline values: CDR1 DFQATT, CDR2 SNEGSKA (reference sequence).

This clonotype was seen many times. The chain has TRBV19 and TRBJ1-3, with D possibly TRBD1 on 5 matching bases. Trimming stripped 0 bases from V and 1 base from J, with 10 bases between. CDR3 size: 16 residues. Per the germline V gene, CDR1 is LNHDA and CDR2 is SQIVND (reference sequence). This CDR3 reads CASSIDRGSSGNTIYF. As DNA, the CDR3 is TGTGCCAGTAGTATAGATCGGGGCAGTTCTGGAAACACCATATATTTT.

This chain links TRBV7-6 with TRBJ2-3; the match to TRBD1 covers 10 bases. This CDR3 has 14 amino acids. In germline, CDR1 is SGHVS, CDR2 FNYEAQ. Germline trimming cut 5 bases from V and 6 bases from J; bases unmatched to any gene: 5. Written as DNA, the CDR3 is TGTGCCAGCAGCCCCTGGACAGGGGGGGATACGCAGTATTTT. This translates into CASSPWTGGDTQYF.

In its sample, this clonotype is medium-sized. This chain links TRBV24-1 with TRBJ1-2; D remains ambiguous. Germline assignment: CDR1 KGHDR and CDR2 SFDVKD. Trimming shortened V by 3 bases and J by 4 bases, and 5 bases separated the two germline ends. This CDR3 spans 12 amino acids. This CDR3 reads CATSDPVYGYTF. CDR3 in DNA: TGTGCCACCAGTGATCCAGTCTATGGCTACACCTTC.

The CDR3 DNA sequence: TGTGCCAGCAGGGGGCTATCCTACAATGAGCAGTTCTTC. Protein sequence: CASRGLSYNEQFF. V usage is TRBV12-3 or TRBV12-4 and J usage is TRBJ2-1; D is possibly TRBD1 (5 bases). V was pared by 6 bases and J by 1 base, with 7 bases between. This CDR3 has 13 residues.

This rearrangement joins TRBV6-4 to TRBJ2-1; TRBD2 agrees at 13 bases. Per germline, CDR1 MRHNA and CDR2 SNTAGT. The CDR3 has 16 amino acids. V gave up 6 bases and J gave up 5 bases; unmatched junction bases: 7. The CDR3 loop is CASSGLAGDPHNEQFF. CDR3 coding DNA: TGTGCCAGCAGCGGACTAGCGGGAGACCCCCACAATGAGCAGTTCTTC.

In this sample, this clonotype turned up many times. The chain couples TRBV7-8 to TRBJ1-3, with D perhaps TRBD1 (6 bases). This CDR3 has 15 residues. V was cut by 5 bases and J by 2 bases, with 13 bases left in between. Germline V lookup: CDR1 SGHVS, CDR2 FQNEAQ. CDR3 residues: CASSPRTETGNTIYF. Written as DNA, the CDR3 is TGTGCCAGCAGCCCAAGGACAGAAACTGGAAACACCATATATTTT. Based on the CDR3 plus reference TRBV7-8 and TRBJ1-3, the full variable domain is GAGVSQSPRYKVAKRGQDVALRCDPISGHVSLFWYQQALGQGPEFLTYFQNEAQLDKSGLPSDRFFAERPEGSVSTLKIQRTQQEDSAVYLCASSPRTETGNTIYFGEGSWLTVV.

This clonotype was detected many times. The chain combines TRBV5-1 with TRBJ2-7; tentative D call: TRBD1 (6 bases). The germline gives CDR1 SGHRS, CDR2 YFSETQ. The CDR3 has 15 amino acids. V was shortened by 2 bases and J by 2 bases, with 14 bases between the two germline ends. The chain's CDR3 is CASSFTGTPTYEQYF. In nucleotides, the CDR3 is TGCGCCAGCAGCTTTACTGGGACACCGACCTACGAGCAGTACTTC.

This clonotype was detected a few times. This chain joins TRBV20-1 and TRBJ2-7; D is perhaps TRBD2 (7 bases). Germline CDR1 DFQATT, CDR2 SNEGSKA (reference sequence). The CDR3 runs to 14 residues. The V gene lost 3 bases and the J gene lost 3 bases, with 15 bases spanning the gap. The CDR3: CSARGGGGLYEQYF. CDR3 bases: TGCAGTGCTAGGGGAGGGGGGGGGCTCTACGAGCAGTACTTC.

V is TRBV15 and J is TRBJ2-7; D uncertain. CDR3 size: 15 residues. Germline V gene data show CDR1 as LNHNV and CDR2 as YYDKDF (reference sequence). V gave up 0 bases and J gave up 1 base, with 10 bases separating them. The CDR3 protein is CATSRDQVSSYEQYF. CDR3 coding DNA: TGTGCCACCAGCAGAGATCAGGTGTCTTCCTACGAGCAGTACTTC.